This T cell receptor (beta chain) emerged from a study of blood T cell repertoires in COVID-19. Profiling relied on immunoSEQ multiplex PCR, and the TCRdb table lists in-frame clones only, not all of them. The data contain about 130,000 clones, 70% to 80% of them singletons. Unmatched junction bases numbered 10, after V lost 5 bases and J lost 5 bases. There are 16 residues in the CDR3. Germline lookup yields CDR1 LNHDA and CDR2 SQIVND (reference sequence). Sequencing input: peripheral blood. The TCR originated in a human donor in a cohort sampled during active COVID-19. The chain is built from TRBV19 and TRBJ1-5; 9 bases match TRBD1. The CDR3, as DNA: TGTGCCAGTAGTCGCAACCGGGACAGGGATTATCAGCCCCAGCATTTT. The encoded protein is CASSRNRDRDYQPQHF.